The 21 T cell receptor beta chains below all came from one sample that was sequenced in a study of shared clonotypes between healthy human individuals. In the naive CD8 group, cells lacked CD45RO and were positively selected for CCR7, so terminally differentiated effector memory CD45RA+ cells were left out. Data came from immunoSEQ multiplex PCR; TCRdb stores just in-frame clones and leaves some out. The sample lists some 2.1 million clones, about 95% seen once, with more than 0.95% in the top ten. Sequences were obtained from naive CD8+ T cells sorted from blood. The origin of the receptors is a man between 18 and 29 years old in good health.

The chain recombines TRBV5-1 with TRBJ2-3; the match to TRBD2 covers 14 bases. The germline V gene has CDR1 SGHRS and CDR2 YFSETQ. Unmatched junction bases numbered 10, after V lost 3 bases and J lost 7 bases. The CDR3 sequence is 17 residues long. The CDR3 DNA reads TGCGCCAGCAGCTCCGGACTAGCGGGAGGTCCAGGTAATACGCAGTATTTT. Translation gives CASSSGLAGGPGNTQYF.

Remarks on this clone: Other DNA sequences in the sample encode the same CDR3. CDR3 in amino acids: CASSEGLGYGYTF. The CDR3 nucleotides are TGTGCCAGCAGTGAAGGGTTAGGGTATGGCTACACCTTC. The chain recombines TRBV6-1 with TRBJ1-2, with D unresolved. Looked up from germline, CDR1 is MNHNS and CDR2 is SASEGT. Trimming left V 1 base short and J 5 bases short, with 8 bases between. The CDR3 is 13 residues long.

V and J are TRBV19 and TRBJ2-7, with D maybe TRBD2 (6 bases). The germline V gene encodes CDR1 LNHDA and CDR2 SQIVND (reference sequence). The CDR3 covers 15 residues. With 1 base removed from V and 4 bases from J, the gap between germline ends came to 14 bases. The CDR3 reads CASSIGTTKTYEQYF. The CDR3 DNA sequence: TGTGCCAGTAGTATAGGGACTACAAAGACGTACGAGCAGTACTTC. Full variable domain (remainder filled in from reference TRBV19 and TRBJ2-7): DGGITQSPKYLFRKEGQNVTLSCEQNLNHDAMYWYRQDPGQGLRLIYYSQIVNDFQKGDIAEGYSVSREKKESFPLTVTSAQKNPTAFYLCASSIGTTKTYEQYFGPGTRLTVT.

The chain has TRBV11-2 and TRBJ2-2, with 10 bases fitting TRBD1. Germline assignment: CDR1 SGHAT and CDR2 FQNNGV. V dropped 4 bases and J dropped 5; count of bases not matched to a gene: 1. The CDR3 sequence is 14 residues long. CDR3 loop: CASSWDRGTGELFF. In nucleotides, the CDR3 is TGTGCCAGCAGCTGGGACAGGGGAACCGGGGAGCTGTTTTTT.

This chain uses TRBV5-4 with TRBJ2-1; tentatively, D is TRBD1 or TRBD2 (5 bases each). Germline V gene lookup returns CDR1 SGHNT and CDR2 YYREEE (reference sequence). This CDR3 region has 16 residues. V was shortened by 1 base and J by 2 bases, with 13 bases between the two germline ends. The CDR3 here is CASSLLGTMAYNEQFF. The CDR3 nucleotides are TGTGCCAGCAGCTTGTTGGGGACCATGGCCTACAATGAGCAGTTCTTC.

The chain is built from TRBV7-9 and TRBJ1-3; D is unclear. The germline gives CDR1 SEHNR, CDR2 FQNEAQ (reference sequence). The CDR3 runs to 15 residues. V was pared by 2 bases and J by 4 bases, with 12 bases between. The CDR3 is CASSLSSAAGNTIYF. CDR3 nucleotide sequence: TGTGCCAGCAGCTTATCATCGGCGGCCGGAAACACCATATATTTT.

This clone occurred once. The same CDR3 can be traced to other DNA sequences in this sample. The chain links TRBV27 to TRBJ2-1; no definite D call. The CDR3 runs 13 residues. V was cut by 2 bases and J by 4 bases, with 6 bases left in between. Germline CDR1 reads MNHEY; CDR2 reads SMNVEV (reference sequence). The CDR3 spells CASSLGGYNEQFF. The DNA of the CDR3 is TGTGCCAGCAGTTTAGGCGGATACAATGAGCAGTTCTTC.

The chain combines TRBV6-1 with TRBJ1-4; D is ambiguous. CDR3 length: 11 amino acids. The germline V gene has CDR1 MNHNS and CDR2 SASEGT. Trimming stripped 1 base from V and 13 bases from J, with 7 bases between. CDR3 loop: CASSEGLGLFF. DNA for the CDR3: TGTGCCAGCAGTGAAGGCCTTGGACTGTTTTTT.

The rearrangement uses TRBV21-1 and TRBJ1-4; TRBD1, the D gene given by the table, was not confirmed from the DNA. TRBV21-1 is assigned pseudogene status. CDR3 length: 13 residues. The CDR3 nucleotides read TGTGCCAGCTTTCGACATGTCGTTGAAAAACTGTTTTTT. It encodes CASFRHVVEKLFF.

The CDR3 is CAWSEIPPYEQYF. CDR3 DNA sequence: TGTGCCTGGAGTGAGATCCCCCCCTACGAGCAGTACTTC. The genes are TRBV30 and TRBJ2-7, with unresolved D. The V gene lost 1 base and the J gene lost 2 bases, with 9 bases spanning the gap. Germline assignment: CDR1 GTSNPN and CDR2 SVGIG (reference sequence). The CDR3 extends over 13 amino acids.

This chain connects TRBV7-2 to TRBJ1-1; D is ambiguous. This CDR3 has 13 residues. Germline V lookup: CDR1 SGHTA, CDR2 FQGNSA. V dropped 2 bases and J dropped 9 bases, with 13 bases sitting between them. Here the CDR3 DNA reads TGTGCCAGCAGCTTAATGGGGAATAGCAAAGCTTTCTTT. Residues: CASSLMGNSKAFF.

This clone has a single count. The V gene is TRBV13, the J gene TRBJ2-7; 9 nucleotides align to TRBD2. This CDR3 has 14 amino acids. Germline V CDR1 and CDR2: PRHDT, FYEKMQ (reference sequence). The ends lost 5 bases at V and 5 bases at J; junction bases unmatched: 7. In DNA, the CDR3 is TGTGCCAGCAGCCCCCGGGGACTAGCCCACGAGCAGTACTTC. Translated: CASSPRGLAHEQYF. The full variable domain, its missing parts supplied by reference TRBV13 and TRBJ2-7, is AAGVIQSPRHLIKEKRETATLKCYPIPRHDTVYWYQQGPGQDPQFLISFYEKMQSDKGSIPDRFSAQQFSDYHSELNMSSLELGDSALYFCASSPRGLAHEQYFGPGTRLTVT.

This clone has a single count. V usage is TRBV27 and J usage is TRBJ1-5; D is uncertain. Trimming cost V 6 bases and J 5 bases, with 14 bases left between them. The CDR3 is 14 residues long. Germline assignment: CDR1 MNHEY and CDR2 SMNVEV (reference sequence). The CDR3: CASSPEGGYQPQHF. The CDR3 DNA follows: TGTGCCAGCAGCCCAGAAGGAGGGTATCAGCCCCAGCATTTT.

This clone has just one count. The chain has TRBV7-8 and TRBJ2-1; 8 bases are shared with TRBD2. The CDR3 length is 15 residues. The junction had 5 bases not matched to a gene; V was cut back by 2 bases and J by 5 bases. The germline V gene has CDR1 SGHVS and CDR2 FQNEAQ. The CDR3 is CASSLFGGEDNEQFF. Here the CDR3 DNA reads TGTGCCAGCAGCTTATTCGGGGGGGAGGACAATGAGCAGTTCTTC.

For the CDR3, the DNA is TGCGCCAGCAGCTTGGCTAGGCAGGGGCTGTTCGAGCAGTACTTC. Protein sequence: CASSLARQGLFEQYF. The rearrangement uses TRBV5-1 and TRBJ2-7; D is perhaps TRBD1 (6 bases). V lost 0 bases to trimming and J lost 6 bases, with 16 bases between them. Germline CDR1 and CDR2: SGHRS and YFSETQ. There are 15 residues in the CDR3.

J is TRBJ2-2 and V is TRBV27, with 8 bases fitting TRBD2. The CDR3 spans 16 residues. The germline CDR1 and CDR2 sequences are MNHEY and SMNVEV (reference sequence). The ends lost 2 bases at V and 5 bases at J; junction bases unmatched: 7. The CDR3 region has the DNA TGTGCCAGCAGTTTAACGGGACTAGTATGGACCGGGGAGCTGTTTTTT. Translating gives CASSLTGLVWTGELFF.

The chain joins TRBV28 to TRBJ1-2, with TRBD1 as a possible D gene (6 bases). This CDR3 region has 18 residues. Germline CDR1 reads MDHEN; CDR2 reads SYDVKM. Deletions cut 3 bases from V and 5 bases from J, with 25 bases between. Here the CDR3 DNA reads TGTGCCAGCAGTTTGGCTGGGGGCGATACTAGCCCCCTTTATGGCTACACCTTC. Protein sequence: CASSLAGGDTSPLYGYTF.

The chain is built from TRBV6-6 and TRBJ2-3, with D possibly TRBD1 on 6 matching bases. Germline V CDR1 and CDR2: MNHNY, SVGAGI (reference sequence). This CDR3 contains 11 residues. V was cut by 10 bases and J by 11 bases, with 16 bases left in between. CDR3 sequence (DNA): TGTGCCACTACCGAGGGGACAATGCAGTATTTT. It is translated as CATTEGTMQYF.

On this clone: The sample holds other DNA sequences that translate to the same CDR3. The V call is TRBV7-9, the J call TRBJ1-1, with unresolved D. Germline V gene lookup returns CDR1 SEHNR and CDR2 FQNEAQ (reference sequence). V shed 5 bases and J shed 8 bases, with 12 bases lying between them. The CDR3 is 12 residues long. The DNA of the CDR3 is TGTGCCAGCAGCCCACGGACGACCGAAGCTTTCTTT. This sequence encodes CASSPRTTEAFF.

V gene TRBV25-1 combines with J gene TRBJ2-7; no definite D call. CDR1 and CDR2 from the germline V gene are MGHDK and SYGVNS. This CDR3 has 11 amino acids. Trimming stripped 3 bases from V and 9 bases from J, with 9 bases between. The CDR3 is CASSDGLWQYF. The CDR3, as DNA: TGTGCCAGCAGTGACGGTTTATGGCAGTACTTC.

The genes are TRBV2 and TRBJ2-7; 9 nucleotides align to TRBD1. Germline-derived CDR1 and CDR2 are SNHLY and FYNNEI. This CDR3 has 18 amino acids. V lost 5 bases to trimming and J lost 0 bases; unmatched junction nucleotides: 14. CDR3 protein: CASSQGQGLGERSYEQYF. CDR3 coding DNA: TGTGCCAGCAGTCAGGGACAGGGTTTGGGGGAGCGCTCCTACGAGCAGTACTTC. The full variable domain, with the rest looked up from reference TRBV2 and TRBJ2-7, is EPEVTQTPSHQVTQMGQEVILRCVPISNHLYFYWYRQILGQKVEFLVSFYNNEISEKSEIFDDQFSVERPDGSNFTLKIRSTKLEDSAMYFCASSQGQGLGERSYEQYFGPGTRLTVT.